This T cell receptor beta chain was documented in a study of CD8 T cells in ankylosing spondylitis. General study points: Seven to nine highly homologous variants formed a TCR beta motif that appeared characteristic of ankylosing spondylitis blood.

Germline V lookup: CDR1 MDHEN, CDR2 SYDVKM. Germline trimming cut 6 bases from V and 0 bases from J; bases unmatched to any gene: 11. The CDR3 totals 18 residues. The table lists this clonotype with many counts. What it recognizes is unknown. TCRdb reprocessed the 5' RACE reads with MiXCR, giving one entry per CDR3 protein. The profile shows 120,000 or so distinct CDR3 sequences, around 13% of them singletons. The specimen was blood, either unsorted or a sorted T cell fraction (not recorded which). The TCR sequence derives from a female donor with ankylosing spondylitis or in good health (not recorded which). J is TRBJ2-5 and V is TRBV28; 12 bases match TRBD2. The CDR3 spells CASRALGTSGLYQETQYF. In nucleotides, the CDR3 is TGTGCCAGCAGGGCCCTAGGGACTAGCGGGCTCTACCAAGAGACCCAGTACTTC. Full variable domain (rest looked up from reference TRBV28 and TRBJ2-5): DVKVTQSSRYLVKRTGEKVFLECVQDMDHENMFWYRQDPGLGLRLIYFSYDVKMKEKGDIPEGYSVSREKKERFSLILESASTNQTSMYLCASRALGTSGLYQETQYFGPGTRLLVL.